The sequence of this T cell receptor (beta chain) was determined in a study of cytomegalovirus exposure and HLA in healthy donors. Findings of the study overall: With DRB1 most and HLA-C fewest, TCR association rates differed between HLA loci in a later analysis. The only immune exposure information that was available was CMV serostatus.

Trimming removed 4 bases from V and 0 bases from J, with 13 bases in between. This CDR3 comprises 15 residues. CDR1 and CDR2 (germline): SEHNR, FQNEAQ (reference sequence). This clone was picked up a small number of times. Its antigen is not known. Amplification used 60 Vbeta primers and 13 Jbeta primers. Generated by immunoSEQ multiplex PCR, the TCRdb table keeps only in-frame clones and is missing some. The repertoire holds 150,000 or so clones, with roughly three quarters as singletons. The sample comprised PBMCs. The TCR originated in a woman aged 40 to 50 in good health and CMV-seronegative. This sequence joins TRBV7-9 and TRBJ2-7, with D possibly being TRBD1 (6 bases). CDR3 loop: CASSSYRVDSYEQYF. The DNA for the CDR3 is TGTGCCAGCAGCTCATACAGGGTCGACTCCTACGAGCAGTACTTC.